This section outlines one TCR beta chain sequence together with its context. It has no known antigen specificity. Base-call qualities are not available, and no considerably larger clone is one nucleotide away. These data originate in a study of cytomegalovirus exposure and HLA in healthy donors (dated by TCRdb to the late 2010s). About the full investigation: According to a later analysis, the roughly 130 validation repertoires were produced on the same platform as the roughly 720 repertoires of the first cohort. High-throughput TCR immunosequencing, statistical association of individual TCRs with disease status, and machine learning were combined to predict cytomegalovirus infection status. Along with the approximately 700-subject first cohort, a separate validation cohort of over a hundred different subjects was used. The study aimed to test whether cataloging public T cell receptors could reveal signatures of past pathogen exposure.

From cysteine to phenylalanine, the CDR3 is 16 amino acids long. CDR3 DNA is the only sequence kept; it has 48 bases, read in frame from the first base. The germline V gene (reference sequence) specifies MNHEY as CDR1 and SMNVEV as CDR2. V loses 2 bases at its end and J loses 5 bases; junction bases beyond the gene matches: 9. On the study overall, not on this receptor specifically: The authors suggested that the approach could potentially be generalized to other disease states and immunological phenotypes. A later analysis found that TCRs clustered in the first cohort also tended to co-occur in the 120 validation repertoires, with more than 90% of cluster scores above 0. In vitro tests confirmed that a few of the cytomegalovirus-associated TCR beta chains recognize cytomegalovirus antigens. A later analysis lacked HLA typing for the validation cohort, so it scored co-occurrence in that cohort across all 120 repertoires. The classifier was reported to diagnose cytomegalovirus status with high specificity and sensitivity in both the original and validation cohorts. Most TCR sequences were observed very rarely across donors, whereas some public TCRs were present in many individuals. The study listed around 160 TCR beta chains as associated with cytomegalovirus.

The receptor library was made with the immunoSEQ multiplex PCR assay. The authors processed their data as follows. To diagnose cytomegalovirus status from the catalog of TCR beta chain sequences, a statistical classification framework was built. TCRdb's version of the immuneACCESS table is confined to in-frame rearrangements and falls short of the full clone set. An unresolved V gene accounts for under half of the shortfall where checked; the remainder is of unknown origin. The DNA was the basis for D and trimming; V, J and clone size are from that table. This sample lists roughly 150,000 clones; about 95% were detected once. The ten largest clones take up 1.5% to 2% of the sample. Separate from the approximately 700-subject first cohort, the validation cohort of 95 to 150 subjects was the group to which the donors belonged.

Sequencing was performed on PBMCs. This TCR was recovered from a man between 18 and 35 years old in good health and CMV-seropositive. Here the chain combines TRBV27 and TRBJ2-5; 9 middle bases align to TRBD1. The DNA reads TGTGCCAGCAGTTTAGCCCCACAGGGGGCGGGGGAGACCCAGTACTTC. This translates into CASSLAPQGAGETQYF.